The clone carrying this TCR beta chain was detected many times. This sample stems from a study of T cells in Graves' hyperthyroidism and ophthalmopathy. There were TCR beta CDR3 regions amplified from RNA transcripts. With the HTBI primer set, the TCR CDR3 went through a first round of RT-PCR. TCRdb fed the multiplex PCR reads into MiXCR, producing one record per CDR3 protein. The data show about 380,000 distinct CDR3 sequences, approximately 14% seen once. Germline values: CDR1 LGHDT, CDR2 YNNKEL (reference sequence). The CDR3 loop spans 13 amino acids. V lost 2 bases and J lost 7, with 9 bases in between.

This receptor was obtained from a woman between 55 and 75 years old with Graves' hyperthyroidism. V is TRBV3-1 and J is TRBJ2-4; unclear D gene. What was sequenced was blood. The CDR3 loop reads CASSQSPPNIQYF. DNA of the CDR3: TGTGCCAGCAGCCAATCCCCCCCGAACATTCAGTACTTC.